This T cell receptor (beta chain) was observed in a study of T cells in lung cancer brain metastases (dated by TCRdb to 2016 to 2018). Background for the entire study: Of the approximately 20 patients, approximately 18 had a history of tobacco use, with a median of around 40 pack-years. Of the roughly 20 patients, eighteen received no interval therapy between resection of the primary and resection of the metastasis. The median interval between acquisition of the primary specimen and acquisition of the brain metastasis specimen was 300 to 400 days. The study compared TCR beta CDR3 repertoires of fully resected primary non-small cell lung cancers with those of paired brain metastases. A cohort of about 20 patients was included, from whom roughly 40 specimens were contributed, with one primary lung lesion and one brain metastasis obtained from each patient. A median age at first diagnosis of about 53 years was recorded for the patients, of whom about 9 were male and about eleven were female. Primary and metastatic specimens both had an average DNA integrity number of 3.8, with no significant difference between the two sites.

Patients had resection either for delayed recurrence of a solitary brain metastasis or for synchronous oligometastatic disease. Patients with a history of multiple malignancies were excluded so that cancers other than NSCLC would not be included. Tumor areas were macrodissected from five deparaffinized roughly 10 um unstained sections, using marked H&E slides as a guide. All specimens were fixed in formalin and embedded in paraffin (FFPE). Genomic DNA was extracted using the AllPrep DNA/RNA FFPE Kit. Spanning cysteine to phenylalanine, the CDR3 consists of 14 amino acids. Only the CDR3 part of the read is kept: 42 bases, read in frame from the first base. After removal of 5 bases from V and 2 bases from J, the junction retains 3 bases not matched to a gene. Via the germline V gene, CDR1 is SGHTA and CDR2 FQGTGA. About this clone itself: The target of this receptor is not known. The input lacks base qualities; no much larger clone sits a single base away.

Between roughly 2 and 4.92 ug genomic DNA was input per sample, and equal DNA input was given to paired samples. TCR beta libraries were constructed in two PCR steps with the immunoSEQ hsTCRbeta Kit, which uses multiplexed V and J gene primers. The pooled libraries, together with positive and negative controls, were sequenced on an Illumina MiSeq running a 100-cycle paired-end protocol. In the paper's pipeline: Raw data were processed by the immunoSEQ vendor into normalized, annotated TCR beta repertoire reports. Richness was defined as the number of unique clones by nucleotide sequence, and the iChao1 and Efron-Thisted estimators were used to extrapolate total richness. To characterize and compare the paired lesions, the analysis used Pielou's evenness, Simpson's index, the proportional abundance of the top-ten clones, and the Morisita overlap index. The immuneACCESS repertoire file appears here via TCRdb, limited to in-frame rearrangements. These files lack a portion of the clones; in checked studies, under half of the deficit traces to unresolved V genes, and the cause of the others is not known. That table gives V, J and clone size, and the DNA gave D and trimming. The sample has 1,000 to 1,200 clones on record, more than 70% of them singletons. The top ten clonotypes cover over 15% of the sample.

Results the study describes overall, beyond this receptor: DNA fragmentation in the FFPE samples may have prevented recovery of the complete infiltrating T cell repertoire. It was not possible to control for the effects of preoperative corticosteroids on T cell infiltration in brain metastases. The ten most abundant clones accounted for a significantly larger fraction of the repertoire in brain metastases than in primaries, which suggests clonal expansion. Brain metastases had significantly fewer unique productive clones than paired primaries (median 1540 versus 4551). Most clones were found to be lesion-specific, and limited overlap was observed between paired lesions (mean Morisita index 0.23).

The specimen was tumor tissue from a brain metastasis. According to the study, the label for this sample's cell subset or site signals: paired resected brain metastasis. The rearranged chain carries TRBV7-3 and TRBJ2-5; TRBD1 aligns with 9 central bases. This receptor was obtained from a woman in her 50s with non-small cell lung cancer that had spread to the brain. The nucleotide sequence is given as TGTGCCAGCAGCCTCGACAGGGGGCAAGAGACCCAGTACTTC. It translates to CASSLDRGQETQYF.